A single sample is the source of the 26 T cell receptor beta chains below, sequenced in a study of tumor-infiltrating lymphocytes in primary liver carcinoma. Researchers generated TCR beta cDNA from roughly 500 ng of total RNA, relying on a constant-region primer. Researchers made the TCR beta libraries by running three nested multiplex PCR rounds with slightly modified ARM-PCR. In the first two PCR rounds, TRBV1-TRBV30 forward primers were paired with a C-beta reverse primer, and each round lasted roughly 10 cycles. TCRdb analysed the multiplex PCR reads with MiXCR anew, one entry per CDR3 protein. The sample shows hundreds of thousands of distinct CDR3 sequences, roughly 60% of them seen only once. Alongside blood RNA obtained from unsorted whole blood, germline DNA was also extracted. Sequencing was performed on peripheral blood. The receptors shown here come from a man between 35 and 55 years old with primary liver carcinoma and hepatitis B virus infection.

The gene calls are TRBV5-4 and TRBJ2-1; D is ambiguous. This CDR3 comprises 16 residues. Trimming shortened V by 1 base and J by 7 bases, and 18 bases separated the two germline ends. The germline CDR1 and CDR2 sequences are SGHNT and YYREEE (reference sequence). Written as DNA, the CDR3 is TGTGCCAGCAGCTTGAGACGTCTGGGAAGTGGGAATGAGCAGTTCTTC. As protein: CASSLRRLGSGNEQFF.

For this clonotype: This could be a read error, since a much larger clone is one nucleotide away. The chain combines TRBV6-2 or TRBV6-3 with TRBJ2-7, with TRBD1 as a possible D gene (6 bases). Germline CDR1 and CDR2: MNHEY and SVGEGT. CDR3 length equals 12 residues. The ends were cut back, 6 bases at V and 8 bases at J, with 14 bases in the middle. CDR3 sequence (DNA): TGTGCCAGCAGGGACAGACGCGGCCAGCAGTACTTC. Its protein product is CASRDRRGQQYF.

To note about this clonotype: One base away lies a much larger clone, so this may be a sequencing read error. J is TRBJ2-7 and V is TRBV6-7; 16 bases are a match to TRBD2. TRBV6-7 is annotated as an ORF whose role is uncertain. This CDR3 has 18 amino acids. DNA for the CDR3: TGTACCAGCAGTTACTGGGCTGGGACTAGCGGGAGGGCCCTCGAGCAGTACTTC. Translating gives CTSSYWAGTSGRALEQYF.

On this clonotype itself: A much larger clone is a single base away; this may be a read error. The gene calls are TRBV5-4 and TRBJ1-2; TRBD1 matches 8 bases. Germline V gene sequence: CDR1 SGHNT, CDR2 YYREEE (reference sequence). The CDR3 is made up of 15 amino acids. Written as DNA, the CDR3 is TGTGCCAGCAGCGCTACAGGGGGGGGGAACTATAGCTACACCTTC. Residues: CASSATGGGNYSYTF.

This clonotype was detected only a few times. The junction differs from germline at one of its ends, possibly a read error. The V and J genes are TRBV11-2 and TRBJ1-1, with D possibly matching TRBD1 (6 bases). The CDR3 runs 15 residues. The germline gives CDR1 SGHAT, CDR2 FQNNGV. The CDR3, as DNA: TGTACCAGCAGCCCCGGACAGTTTGTGAACACTGAAGCTTTCTTT. It encodes CTSSPGQFVNTEAFF.

This chain joins TRBV4-2 and TRBJ2-4, with a possible D match to TRBD1 (6 bases). The germline V gene has CDR1 LGHNA and CDR2 YNFKEQ. The CDR3 is 14 amino acids. V lost 4 bases, J lost 12 bases, and 19 bases lay in between. The CDR3 spells CASSRRDRSRNQYF. The CDR3 DNA sequence: TGTGCCAGCAGCCGGAGAGACAGGAGTCGGAATCAGTACTTC.

In the case of this clonotype: This clone may be a read error of a much larger clone one base away. This rearrangement joins TRBV30 to TRBJ2-5; D unclear. CDR3 length: 15 residues. The V end was cut by 0 bases, the J end by 4 bases, with 15 bases between. Looked up from germline, CDR1 is GTSNPN and CDR2 is SVGIG (reference sequence). The chain's CDR3 is CAWSVHLAWRETQYF. The CDR3 DNA is TGTGCCTGGAGTGTACACTTAGCCTGGCGAGAGACCCAGTACTTC.

This clonotype has a count of ten or more. The gene calls are TRBV29-1 and TRBJ1-1, with TRBD1 matching 8 bases. This CDR3 has 13 amino acids. Germline lookup yields CDR1 SQVTM and CDR2 ANQGSEA. Trimming cost V 5 bases and J 5 bases; bases outside gene matches: 7. DNA for the CDR3: TGCAGCGTTACCAGGGGGCGCGAAACTGAAGCTTTCTTT. It translates to CSVTRGRETEAFF.

The rearrangement uses TRBV11-1 and TRBJ2-3; D gene uncertain. The J call is in doubt because the DNA end fits TRBJ1-5 better. Germline CDR1 and CDR2: SGHAT and FQDESV (reference sequence). CDR3 length equals 17 residues. This CDR3 reads CASSLRWASASTDTQHF. DNA of the CDR3: TGTGCCAGCAGCTTGAGATGGGCTAGCGCTAGCACAGATACGCAGCATTTT.

This sequence joins TRBV12-3 or TRBV12-4 and TRBJ2-1; D perhaps matches TRBD1 (5 bases). The CDR3 loop spans 15 amino acids. Trimming took 6 bases from V and 2 from J, leaving 14 bases between them. The DNA for the CDR3 is TGTGCCAGCAGCTACCAATCAGGGACCTACAATGAGCAGTTCTTC. This encodes CASSYQSGTYNEQFF.

The rearrangement links TRBV28 to TRBJ1-5; 9 bases agree with TRBD1. Trimming took 6 bases from V and 6 from J; bases not matched to a gene: 18. Germline-derived CDR1 and CDR2 are MDHEN and SYDVKM. The CDR3 runs to 18 residues. Here the CDR3 DNA reads TGTGCCAGCAGCCCGACCTCCGGGACAGGGATAAACAGTCAGCCCCAGCATTTT. Translation gives CASSPTSGTGINSQPQHF.

Comments on this clonotype: Being one base from a much bigger clone, this may be a read error. J is TRBJ1-4 and V is TRBV6-5, with D maybe TRBD1 (5 bases). Germline assignment: CDR1 MNHEY and CDR2 SVGAGI. The CDR3 consists of 15 residues. CDR3 loop: CTSSFTGAHNEKLFF. The DNA for the CDR3 is TGTACCAGCAGTTTTACAGGTGCTCATAATGAAAAACTGTTTTTT.

In regard to this clonotype: A much larger clone lies one base from this, so it may be a read error. V gene TRBV29-1 combines with J gene TRBJ2-3; D possibly matches TRBD1 or TRBD2 (5 bases each). In germline, CDR1 is SQVTM, CDR2 ANQGSEA. The ends were cut back, 4 bases at V and 5 bases at J, with 13 bases in the middle. This CDR3 spans 13 amino acids. CDR3 loop: CSVGQCRGDTQYF. For the CDR3, the DNA is TGCAGCGTTGGACAGTGTCGGGGAGATACGCAGTATTTT.

The table lists this clonotype with many counts. The chain uses TRBV10-3 and TRBJ2-3; TRBD2 aligns across 11 bases. Unmatched junction bases numbered 10, after V lost 4 bases and J lost 1 base. Germline V gene sequence: CDR1 ENHRY, CDR2 SYGVKD. CDR3 size: 18 residues. CDR3 residues: CAISASSMTSGGTDTQYF. The CDR3 DNA follows: TGTGCCATCAGTGCATCCTCAATGACTAGCGGGGGCACAGATACGCAGTATTTT.

On this clonotype itself: This may arise from a read error, as a much more abundant clone is one base away. V gene TRBV29-1 combines with J gene TRBJ1-1; D is undetermined. CDR3 size: 10 residues. Germline V gives CDR1 SQVTM, CDR2 ANQGSEA. CDR3 coding DNA: TGCAGCATTGAAGGGCCGGGAGCTTTCTTT. It is translated as CSIEGPGAFF.

Turning to this clonotype: This could be a read error, since a much larger clone is one nucleotide away. The chain combines TRBV6-2 or TRBV6-3 with TRBJ2-1; 7 bases match TRBD2. The CDR3 length is 13 residues. Germline V lookup: CDR1 MNHEY, CDR2 SVGEGT. CDR3 amino acids: CDSRTTSHNEQFF. The CDR3 DNA follows: TGTGACAGCAGGACGACTAGCCACAATGAGCAGTTCTTC.

This clonotype has a count of ten or more. V usage is TRBV5-4 and J usage is TRBJ2-3; maybe TRBD2 (5 bases). This CDR3 spans 13 amino acids. Germline CDR1 and CDR2: SGHNT and YYREEE (reference sequence). Trimming stripped 4 bases from V and 2 bases from J, with 8 bases between. In DNA, the CDR3 is TGTGCCAGCAGCCCACTAGACACAGATACGCAGTATTTT. This sequence encodes CASSPLDTDTQYF. Complete variable domain (other parts from reference TRBV5-4 and TRBJ2-3): ETGVTQSPTHLIKTRGQQVTLRCSSQSGHNTVSWYQQALGQGPQFIFQYYREEENGRGNFPPRFSGLQFPNYSSELNVNALELDDSALYLCASSPLDTDTQYFGPGTRLTVL.

As concerns this clonotype: This may stem from a read error, because a much larger clone lies one nucleotide away. The conserved phenylalanine or tryptophan normally closing the CDR3 is absent here, so this likely arose from a read error. The chain is built from TRBV5-6 and TRBJ2-2; 14 nucleotides match TRBD2. Germline V CDR1 and CDR2: SGHDT, YYEEEE. The CDR3 runs to 18 residues. V shed 4 bases, J shed 4 bases, and the junction held 9 bases outside the gene matches. CDR3 DNA sequence: TGTGCCAGCAGCCAGGGACTAGCGGGAGTTGTCGGCACCGGGGAGCTGTTTATT. Translating it yields CASSQGLAGVVGTGELFI.

The CDR3 region is CTNSRIGLNYGYTF. CDR3 sequence (DNA): TGTACCAACAGTCGGATAGGCCTGAACTATGGCTACACCTTC. This chain connects TRBV6-5 to TRBJ1-2, with D unclear. Per the germline V gene, CDR1 is MNHEY and CDR2 is SVGAGI. The CDR3 runs to 14 residues.

The chain has TRBV11-2 and TRBJ2-5, with 12 positions matching TRBD2. Germline V gene data show CDR1 as SGHAT and CDR2 as FQNNGV. V lost 5 bases, J lost 5 bases, and 12 bases stayed unmatched. CDR3 length: 17 amino acids. The CDR3 nucleotides read TGTGCCAGCAGCCCCGAGACTAGCGGGGGATCCGGGGAGACCCAGTACTTC. It codes for CASSPETSGGSGETQYF.

About this clonotype itself: Since a much larger clone is just one base distant, this may be a read error. The chain has TRBV29-1 and TRBJ1-4; D is unresolved. This CDR3 contains 13 residues. Trimming stripped 4 bases from V and 8 bases from J, with 14 bases between. The V gene's germline CDR1 is SQVTM and CDR2 ANQGSEA. Written as DNA, the CDR3 is TGCAGCGTTGCCCGGGCCCCAAGAGAAAAACTGTTTTTT. Its translation is CSVARAPREKLFF.

Worth noting for this clonotype: The junction shows a germline mismatch at one end, possibly a read error. The J gene is TRBJ2-5, the V gene TRBV29-1; TRBD2 matches at 11 bases. This CDR3 is built from 14 residues. The germline CDR1 and CDR2 sequences are SQVTM and ANQGSEA. In nucleotides, the CDR3 is TGCAGCGTTAGGGGACTAGCGGACCAAAAGACCCAGTACTTC. Translated, it gives CSVRGLADQKTQYF.

This chain joins TRBV11-3 and TRBJ2-2, with 11 bases lining up with TRBD2. The CDR3 totals 16 residues. Germline CDR1 is SGHNT and CDR2 is YENEEA. V gave up 8 bases and J gave up 6 bases; unmatched junction bases: 11. Here the CDR3 DNA reads TGTGCCAGCTTATCATCTAGCGGGAGGTTTGCCGGGGAGCTGTTTTTT. This encodes CASLSSSGRFAGELFF.

This clonotype was found many times. The genes are TRBV5-4 and TRBJ2-3, with 9 bases aligning to TRBD2. With 0 bases clipped from V and 6 bases from J, the junction kept 5 bases outside the gene matches. CDR3 size: 15 residues. CDR1 and CDR2 (germline): SGHNT, YYREEE (reference sequence). CDR3 sequence: CASSLEASGTDTQYF. CDR3 DNA: TGTGCCAGCAGCTTGGAGGCTAGCGGGACCGATACGCAGTATTTT.

This clonotype has only a few counts. V gene TRBV5-4 combines with J gene TRBJ2-7, with a possible D match to TRBD2 (6 bases). The V gene lost 2 bases and the J gene lost 7 bases, with 19 bases spanning the gap. The germline CDR1 and CDR2 sequences are SGHNT and YYREEE (reference sequence). This CDR3 has 15 residues. The CDR3 here is CASSLAGTAYKEQYF. In DNA form, the CDR3 reads TGTGCCAGCAGCTTAGCCGGGACTGCGTATAAGGAGCAGTACTTC.

In the case of this clonotype: Being one base from a much bigger clone, this may be a read error. This rearrangement joins TRBV5-1 to TRBJ1-1; 9 bases are shared with TRBD1. The CDR3 runs to 13 residues. V was pared by 0 bases and J by 12 bases, with 6 bases of the junction left unmatched. Germline V gene data show CDR1 as SGHRS and CDR2 as YFSETQ. The CDR3 loop is CASSLVTGGETFF. The CDR3 DNA follows: TGCGCCAGCAGCTTGGTCACAGGGGGCGAAACTTTCTTT.